At least ten counts were recorded for the clone carrying this T cell receptor beta chain. What it binds is unknown. With 7 bases removed from V and 4 bases from J, the gap between germline ends came to 16 bases. Germline CDR1 and CDR2: MDHEN and SYDVKM. The CDR3 spans 14 residues. This record comes from a study of T-cell reconstitution after alpha-beta-depleted transplantation in children. Study conclusions and caveats: Approximately two months post-transplant, alpha-beta T cells reportedly originated from several hundred expanded graft clones. Once a year had passed after transplant, T-cell counts and diversity came mostly from newly produced T cells. There were some patients whose high TCRbeta diversity at day 60 came from surviving recipient T cells and thymic progenitors.

For TCRbeta, the library was prepared with unique molecular identifiers. TCRdb re-derived calls from the PCR reads in MiXCR, one entry per CDR3 protein. The table lists hundreds of thousands of distinct CDR3 sequences, about 7.3% of them singletons. The sequence came from a female patient aged 2 to 10 who had a stem cell transplant for Fanconi anemia, so the T cells may come from the graft donor. The material sequenced was peripheral blood, taken 360 days after TCRalphabeta/CD19-depleted stem cell transplant. The V gene is TRBV28, the J gene TRBJ1-1; D unresolved. The CDR3 region is CASTPGSLPTEAFF. The CDR3 bases are TGTGCCAGCACCCCCGGGAGTCTCCCCACTGAAGCTTTCTTT.